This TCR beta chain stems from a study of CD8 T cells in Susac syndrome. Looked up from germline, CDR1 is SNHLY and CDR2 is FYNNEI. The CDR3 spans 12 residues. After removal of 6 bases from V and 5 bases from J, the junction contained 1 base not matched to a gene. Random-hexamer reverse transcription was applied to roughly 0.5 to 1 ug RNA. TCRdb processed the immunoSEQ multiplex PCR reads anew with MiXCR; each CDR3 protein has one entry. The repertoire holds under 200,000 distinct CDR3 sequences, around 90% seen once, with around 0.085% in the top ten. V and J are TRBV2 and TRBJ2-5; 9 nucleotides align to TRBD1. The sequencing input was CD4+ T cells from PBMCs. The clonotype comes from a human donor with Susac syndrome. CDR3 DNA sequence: TGTGCCAGCAGAGGGACAGGGGAGACCCAGTACTTC. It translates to CASRGTGETQYF.